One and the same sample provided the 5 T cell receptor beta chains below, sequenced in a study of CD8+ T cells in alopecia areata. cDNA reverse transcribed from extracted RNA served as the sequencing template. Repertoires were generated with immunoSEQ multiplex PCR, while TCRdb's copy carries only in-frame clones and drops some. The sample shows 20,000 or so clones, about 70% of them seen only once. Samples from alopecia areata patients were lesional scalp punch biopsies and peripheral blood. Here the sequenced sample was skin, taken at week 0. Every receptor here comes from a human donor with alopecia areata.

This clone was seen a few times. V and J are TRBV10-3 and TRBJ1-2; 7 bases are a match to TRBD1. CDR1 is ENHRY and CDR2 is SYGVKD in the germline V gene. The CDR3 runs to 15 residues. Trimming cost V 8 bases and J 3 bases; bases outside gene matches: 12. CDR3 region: CAIGPHRGGDYGYTF. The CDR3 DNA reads TGTGCCATCGGACCTCACAGGGGAGGTGACTATGGCTACACCTTC.

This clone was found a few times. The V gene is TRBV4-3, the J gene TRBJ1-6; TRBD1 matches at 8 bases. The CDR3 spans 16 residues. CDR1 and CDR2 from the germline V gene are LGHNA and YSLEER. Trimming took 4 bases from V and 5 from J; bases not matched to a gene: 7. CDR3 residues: CASSPRKTGDNSPLHF. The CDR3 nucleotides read TGCGCCAGCAGCCCTAGGAAGACAGGGGATAATTCACCCCTCCACTTT.

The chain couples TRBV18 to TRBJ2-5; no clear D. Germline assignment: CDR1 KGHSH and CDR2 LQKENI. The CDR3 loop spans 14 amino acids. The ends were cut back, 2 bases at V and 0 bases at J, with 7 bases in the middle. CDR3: CASSPSDYQETQYF. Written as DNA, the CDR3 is TGTGCCAGCTCACCAAGCGACTACCAAGAGACCCAGTACTTC.

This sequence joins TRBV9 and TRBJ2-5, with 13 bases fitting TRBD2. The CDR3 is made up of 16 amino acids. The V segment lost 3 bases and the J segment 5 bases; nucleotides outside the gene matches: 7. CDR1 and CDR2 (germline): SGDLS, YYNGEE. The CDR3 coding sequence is TGTGCCAGCAGCGCCAGACTAGCGGGGGGCCGGGAGACCCAGTACTTC. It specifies CASSARLAGGRETQYF. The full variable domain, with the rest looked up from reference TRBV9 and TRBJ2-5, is DSGVTQTPKHLITATGQRVTLRCSPRSGDLSVYWYQQSLDQGLQFLIQYYNGEERAKGNILERFSAQQFPDLHSELNLSSLELGDSALYFCASSARLAGGRETQYFGPGTRLLVL.

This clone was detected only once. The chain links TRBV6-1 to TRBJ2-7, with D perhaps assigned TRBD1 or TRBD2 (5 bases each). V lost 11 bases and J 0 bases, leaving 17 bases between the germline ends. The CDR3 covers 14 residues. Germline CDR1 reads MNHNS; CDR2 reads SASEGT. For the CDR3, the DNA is TGTGCCTGCGACCGGGACGGAACCTCCTACGAGCAGTACTTC. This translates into CACDRDGTSYEQYF.